This TCR beta chain comes out of a study of blood T cells in healthy people across ages. The CDR3 loop spans 16 amino acids. Germline V CDR1 and CDR2: MNHNS, SASEGT. The V gene lost 1 base and the J gene lost 10 bases, with 22 bases spanning the gap. Drawing of peripheral blood yielded about 9.6 milliliters from each donor. With each sample, at least 5.5 micrograms of total RNA were extracted. The authors ran a second PCR of about 6 to 12 cycles using a sample-barcoded 5' primer and a J-beta primer mix. Unique molecular identifiers of 12 random nucleotides labeled each cDNA. The study obtained at least 3 million CDR3-containing paired-end reads from every sample. Each CDR3 protein is one row after TCRdb ran MiXCR on the 5' RACE reads. The sample has about 940,000 distinct CDR3 sequences; roughly 52% are singletons.

The chain links TRBV6-1 to TRBJ1-1; D is possibly TRBD1 (6 bases). Sequenced sample: blood. This receptor was taken from a man aged 30 to 39 in good health. For the CDR3, the DNA is TGTGCCAGCAGTGAAGAGGGGGGTACTCTAAGGCAGATAGCTTTCTTT. It codes for CASSEEGGTLRQIAFF.